The 21 T cell receptor beta chains in this list originate from one sample, sequenced in a study of T cell repertoires in cytomegalovirus infection. MiXCR was run by TCRdb on the reads, yielding one entry per CDR3 protein. Here the sample spans fewer than 850,000 distinct CDR3 sequences, about 29% being singletons. These receptors' antigens are unknown. The sample here was cultured CD8+ T cells from PBMCs, taken from culture after CMV antigen stimulation. These receptors were collected from a human donor in good health (CMV status not recorded). Some clones in this sample may be carry-over from other donors' samples.

In this sample, this clonotype turned up a few times. This rearrangement joins TRBV20-1 to TRBJ1-2; maybe TRBD1 (5 bases). Per germline, CDR1 DFQATT and CDR2 SNEGSKA (reference sequence). The CDR3 spans 14 residues. Trimming stripped 2 bases from V and 3 bases from J, with 13 bases between. The CDR3 DNA is TGCAGTGCTAGAAGGGCAGACAGACACTATGGCTACACCTTC. It specifies CSARRADRHYGYTF.

The rearrangement links TRBV6-2 or TRBV6-3 to TRBJ2-2, with D unclear. Germline CDR1 and CDR2: MNHEY and SVGEGT. Trimming cost V 5 bases and J 0 bases, with 13 bases left between them. The CDR3 loop spans 16 amino acids. CDR3 loop: CASSGSVGSNTGELFF. The CDR3 DNA is TGTGCCAGCAGTGGATCAGTTGGTTCGAACACCGGGGAGCTGTTTTTT.

The chain uses TRBV6-5 and TRBJ2-2; tentatively, D is TRBD2 (5 bases). The CDR3 extends over 15 amino acids. The V and J ends lost 2 bases and 0 bases respectively, with 7 bases between them. Germline CDR1 reads MNHEY; CDR2 reads SVGAGI. Written as DNA, the CDR3 is TGTGCCAGCAGTTACCCGGGGTCGAACACCGGGGAGCTGTTTTTT. It is translated as CASSYPGSNTGELFF.

The genes are TRBV7-9 and TRBJ1-2; no definite D call. The CDR3 runs 14 residues. The germline gives CDR1 SEHNR, CDR2 FQNEAQ (reference sequence). Trimming removed 1 base at V and 3 bases at J, with 9 bases between. CDR3 bases: TGTGCCAGCAGCTTAGTGGACCGCTACTATGGCTACACCTTC. Translation gives CASSLVDRYYGYTF.

The chain carries TRBV12-3 or TRBV12-4 and TRBJ2-2; unclear D gene. The CDR3 loop spans 16 amino acids. The V end lost 10 bases, the J end lost 3 bases, and 21 bases lay between the germline ends. This CDR3 is CATPFPRRPDTGELFF. As DNA, the CDR3 is TGTGCCACCCCTTTCCCTAGGCGCCCCGACACCGGGGAGCTGTTTTTT.

The J gene is TRBJ2-3, the V gene TRBV7-8, with 12 bases identical to TRBD2. Germline V gene data show CDR1 as SGHVS and CDR2 as FQNEAQ. This CDR3 is built from 18 residues. Trimming cost V 3 bases and J 3 bases; bases outside gene matches: 10. CDR3 bases: TGTGCCAGCAGCTTGGCTAGCGGGGGGGACTTTCCAACAGATACGCAGTATTTT. Translation: CASSLASGGDFPTDTQYF.

This rearrangement joins TRBV4-1 to TRBJ2-1, with D possibly TRBD1 on 5 matching bases. This CDR3 has 17 residues. Deletions cut 0 bases from V and 8 bases from J, with 20 bases between. Germline CDR1 MGHRA, CDR2 YSYEKL. CDR3: CASSQEGQTVIGDEQFF. CDR3 nucleotides: TGCGCCAGCAGCCAAGAAGGGCAGACCGTTATAGGGGATGAGCAGTTCTTC.

This clonotype has just a few counts. The CDR3 loop is CASSYYRAESYTF. The CDR3 nucleotides read TGTGCCAGCAGTTACTACAGGGCGGAGAGCTACACCTTC. The gene calls are TRBV6-5 and TRBJ1-2, with D tentatively TRBD1 (6 bases). Trimming left V 1 base short and J 9 bases short, with 12 bases between. The V gene's germline CDR1 is MNHEY and CDR2 SVGAGI. This CDR3 has 13 residues.

The V gene is TRBV20-1, the J gene TRBJ1-1; D gene uncertain. Trimming left V 6 bases short and J 6 bases short, with 11 bases between. CDR3 length: 11 residues. Germline CDR1 and CDR2: DFQATT and SNEGSKA (reference sequence). The CDR3 loop is CSAPRIPEAFF. Here the CDR3 DNA reads TGCAGTGCGCCGAGGATCCCTGAAGCTTTCTTT.

This clonotype has more than one count but fewer than ten. This rearrangement joins TRBV6-2 or TRBV6-3 to TRBJ1-5; D is perhaps TRBD1 (6 bases). Germline V CDR1 and CDR2: MNHEY, SVGEGT. V lost 6 bases and J lost 4, with 16 bases in between. The CDR3 has 15 amino acids. The CDR3 sequence: CASRGTVTGNQPQHF. DNA for the CDR3: TGTGCCAGCAGGGGGACTGTGACAGGAAATCAGCCCCAGCATTTT.

A few counts support this clonotype. V and J are TRBV11-1 and TRBJ1-1; 11 bases match TRBD1. This CDR3 spans 16 amino acids. The V gene's germline CDR1 is SGHAT and CDR2 FQDESV (reference sequence). Trimming at V came to 2 bases and at J to 7 bases, leaving 9 bases not matched to a gene. CDR3 loop: CASSLRRTGGRIEAFF. The CDR3 region has the DNA TGTGCCAGCAGCTTAAGAAGGACAGGGGGCAGGATTGAAGCTTTCTTT. Supplemented by reference TRBV11-1 and TRBJ1-1, the full variable domain reads EAEVAQSPRYKITEKSQAVAFWCDPISGHATLYWYRQILGQGPELLVQFQDESVVDDSQLPKDRFSAERLKGVDSTLKIQPAELGDSAMYLCASSLRRTGGRIEAFFGQGTRLTVV.

The CDR3 loop reads CAARAGGLNTEAFF. The CDR3 DNA reads TGTGCCGCACGAGCTGGAGGGCTGAACACTGAAGCTTTCTTT. The V and J genes are TRBV6-8 and TRBJ1-1; D call uncertain. V was shortened by 11 bases and J by 0 bases, with 16 bases between the two germline ends. CDR3 size: 14 residues. The germline V gene encodes CDR1 MNHGY and CDR2 SAAAGT.

In its sample, this clonotype was seen once. The chain links TRBV6-6 to TRBJ2-1; D is possibly TRBD1 or TRBD2 (5 bases each). Germline V gene lookup returns CDR1 MNHNY and CDR2 SVGAGI (reference sequence). The CDR3 has 11 amino acids. V dropped 5 bases and J dropped 11 bases, with 10 bases sitting between them. The CDR3 reads CASSAGTQQFF. CDR3 DNA: TGTGCCAGCAGTGCCGGGACCCAGCAGTTCTTC.

This clonotype was found a few times. This chain joins TRBV18 and TRBJ1-2; tentatively, D is TRBD1 (5 bases). Germline-derived CDR1 and CDR2 are KGHSH and LQKENI. Trimming shortened V by 0 bases and J by 1 base, and 15 bases separated the two germline ends. This CDR3 has 17 residues. The DNA for the CDR3 is TGTGCCAGCTCACCACCCGCGGGGCATGCGGGTAACTATGGCTACACCTTC. It is translated as CASSPPAGHAGNYGYTF.

This clonotype occurred a few times. The rearrangement uses TRBV20-1 and TRBJ2-2, with 10 bases identical to TRBD2. J was trimmed by 7 bases and V by 1 base; bases with no gene match: 12. From germline, CDR1 is DFQATT and CDR2 SNEGSKA (reference sequence). The CDR3 spans 17 residues. CDR3 sequence (DNA): TGCAGTGCTAGAGGTTTTACCGGGACTAGCGTATACGGGGAGCTGTTTTTT. Amino acid sequence: CSARGFTGTSVYGELFF.

This clonotype occurred many times. The genes are TRBV7-6 and TRBJ1-1, with D unresolved. Trimming took 4 bases from V and 4 from J, leaving 13 bases between them. The germline V gene has CDR1 SGHVS and CDR2 FNYEAQ. The CDR3 has 14 amino acids. CDR3: CASSSGGSTTEAFF. The DNA for the CDR3 is TGTGCCAGCAGCTCAGGAGGGAGTACCACTGAAGCTTTCTTT.

This clonotype was observed at least ten times. This chain connects TRBV6-5 to TRBJ2-2; 7 nucleotides align to TRBD2. Germline V gene lookup returns CDR1 MNHEY and CDR2 SVGAGI. Trimming cost V 2 bases and J 3 bases; bases outside gene matches: 12. The CDR3 is 18 amino acids. CDR3 in DNA: TGTGCCAGCAGTTACAGAATTCCCTACCGGGGGGACACCGGGGAGCTGTTTTTT. The encoded protein is CASSYRIPYRGDTGELFF.

The chain combines TRBV6-5 with TRBJ2-1; TRBD2 matches at 10 bases. CDR3 length equals 14 residues. Germline V gene lookup returns CDR1 MNHEY and CDR2 SVGAGI. Trimming cost V 7 bases and J 7 bases; bases outside gene matches: 7. The CDR3 here is CASTIEAGGNEQFF. CDR3 nucleotide sequence: TGTGCCAGCACCATAGAAGCGGGGGGGAATGAGCAGTTCTTC.

This clonotype was seen a few times. The rearrangement uses TRBV7-2 and TRBJ2-7; 9 nucleotides match TRBD1. V shed 1 base, J shed 6 bases, and the junction held 10 bases outside the gene matches. In germline, CDR1 is SGHTA, CDR2 FQGNSA. This CDR3 is 16 amino acids long. CDR3 sequence (DNA): TGTGCCAGCAGCTTAGGGTCGACAGGGGGAGGGCTCGAGCAGTACTTC. It yields the protein CASSLGSTGGGLEQYF.

CDR3 sequence (DNA): TGTGCCAGCAGTTACTCCTTAGCACGCACAGATACGCAGTATTTT. It is translated as CASSYSLARTDTQYF. The genes are TRBV6-5 and TRBJ2-3; D gene uncertain. From germline, CDR1 is MNHEY and CDR2 SVGAGI. The V end lost 0 bases, the J end lost 1 base, and 8 bases lay between the germline ends. The CDR3 covers 15 residues.

This clonotype was counted a single time. The junction departs from germline at one end; a sequencing error may be responsible. The chain joins TRBV4-1 to TRBJ2-1, with 10 bases that match TRBD2. Per the germline V gene, CDR1 is MGHRA and CDR2 is YSYEKL. The CDR3 length is 16 residues. The CDR3 loop reads CASSPQGGLAGDEQFF. The CDR3 bases are TGTGCCAGCAGCCCCCAAGGAGGGCTAGCGGGGGATGAGCAGTTCTTC.